One and the same sample provided the 20 T cell receptor beta chains below, sequenced in a study of T cell clonality in common variable immunodeficiency. Their cognate antigens are unknown. General study points: Fewer deletions and N-nucleotide insertions were reportedly seen in common variable immunodeficiency TCR beta sequences.

TCRdb's table, derived via immunoSEQ multiplex PCR, lists solely in-frame clones and lacks some. The data show under 40,000 clones, with none appearing a single time. Sequenced sample: peripheral blood mononuclear cells. The receptors derive from a human donor with common variable immunodeficiency.

The table lists this clone with many counts. The read terminates 3 residues before the CDR3 end, so the remaining end is supplied by the germline J gene. This chain connects TRBV30 to TRBJ2-3; 10 bases line up with TRBD2. The V and J ends lost 0 bases and 2 bases, in that order; junction bases with no gene match: 5. The CDR3 extends over 16 amino acids. Germline-derived CDR1 and CDR2 are GTSNPN and SVGIG (reference sequence). This CDR3 is CAWSVPLAGVTDTQYF. The DNA read from the CDR3 is TGTGCCTGGAGTGTACCTCTAGCGGGGGTCACAGATACG. Looking up the rest from reference TRBV30 and TRBJ2-3 gives the full variable domain: SQTIHQWPATLVQPVGSPLSLECTVEGTSNPNLYWYRQAAGRGLQLLFYSVGIGQISSEVPQNLSASRPQDRQFILSSKKLLLSDSGFYLCAWSVPLAGVTDTQYFGPGTRLTVL.

Comments on this clone: The read ends 3 residues early relative to the CDR3; the germline J gene fills the gap. The gene calls are TRBV7-6 and TRBJ1-2; 7 bases agree with TRBD1. This CDR3 spans 12 amino acids. Germline CDR1 is SGHVS and CDR2 is FNYEAQ. CDR3 loop: CASSRDRVGYTF. CDR3 DNA (partial): TGTGCCAGCAGCCGAGACAGGGTCGGC.

This clone was seen a few times. Coverage ceases 3 residues before the CDR3 finishes, and the germline J gene fills in the end. The chain carries TRBV7-9 and TRBJ1-2; D ambiguous. This CDR3 has 13 residues. The germline CDR1 and CDR2 sequences are SEHNR and FQNEAQ (reference sequence). Trimming removed 8 bases at V and 2 bases at J, with 12 bases between. CDR3 sequence: CASGSQSNYGYTF. CDR3 DNA, as far as it was read: TGTGCCAGCGGCTCACAGTCGAACTATGGC.

This clone was recorded at least ten times. The CDR3 sequence: CASSIQKGFDQPQHF. The covered CDR3 bases are TGTGCCAGTAGTATACAAAAAGGGTTTGATCAGCCC. This chain connects TRBV19 to TRBJ1-5; D gene uncertain. Read data end 3 residues before the CDR3 end; the end is taken from the germline J gene. V lost 2 bases to trimming and J lost 5 bases, with 13 bases between them. CDR3 length: 15 amino acids. In germline, CDR1 is LNHDA, CDR2 SQIVND (reference sequence).

Comment on this clone: The junction departs from germline at one end; a sequencing error may be responsible. Read data end 3 residues before the CDR3 end; the end is taken from the germline J gene. J is TRBJ2-7 and V is TRBV7-9; possibly TRBD1 for D (6 bases). CDR3 length: 12 amino acids. Germline V lookup: CDR1 SEHNR, CDR2 FQNEAQ (reference sequence). CDR3 DNA (partial): TGTTCCAGCAGCTCGACAGGTGACGAG. It codes for CSSSSTGDE. The entire CDR3 sequence reads CSSSSTGDEQYF.

CDR3 loop: CASSIPPRGAGELFF. CDR3 DNA (partial): TGTGCCAGTAGTATCCCCCCCCGAGGGGCCGGGGAG. V usage is TRBV19 and J usage is TRBJ2-2; possibly TRBD1 or TRBD2 for D (5 bases each). The read comes to an end 3 residues before the CDR3 does, leaving the germline J gene to fill in the end. Trimming shortened V by 3 bases and J by 6 bases, and 14 bases separated the two germline ends. The CDR3 length is 15 residues. From germline, CDR1 is LNHDA and CDR2 SQIVND (reference sequence).

This clone was detected a few times. The read gets to within 3 residues of the CDR3 end, and the germline J gene fills in the rest. The V and J genes are TRBV19 and TRBJ1-1; TRBD1 might be the D (6 bases). The V gene's germline CDR1 is LNHDA and CDR2 SQIVND (reference sequence). This CDR3 comprises 11 residues. The sequenced part of the CDR3 DNA is TGTGCCAGTAGCCCGGACAGCGAA. Amino acids: CASSPDSE. The entire CDR3 reads CASSPDSEAFF.

Comment on this clone: The read falls 3 residues short of the CDR3 end, and the missing part is taken from the germline J gene. This rearrangement joins TRBV19 to TRBJ1-4; D is perhaps TRBD1 (5 bases). The germline CDR1 and CDR2 sequences are LNHDA and SQIVND (reference sequence). Trimming took 5 bases from V and 4 from J, leaving 17 bases between them. CDR3 length equals 16 residues. The CDR3 sequence: CASSARTTTLNEKLFF. The sequenced CDR3 bases are TGTGCCAGTAGTGCTCGGACAACCACTCTTAATGAAAAA.

As for this clone: The read is 3 residues too short to cover the CDR3 end, so that end is filled in from the germline J gene. The chain uses TRBV7-3 and TRBJ2-3, with D perhaps matching TRBD2 (5 bases). V was shortened by 1 base and J by 8 bases, with 16 bases between the two germline ends. Germline values: CDR1 SGHTA, CDR2 FQGTGA. CDR3 length: 15 amino acids. CDR3 amino acids: CASSLNGRRAATQYF. The sequenced CDR3 bases are TGTGCCAGCAGCTTAAACGGCCGGCGGGCTGCTACG.

CDR3 amino acids: CASSPSGNSGANVLTF. The covered CDR3 bases are TGTGCCAGCTCACCTTCAGGGAATTCTGGGGCCAACGTC. The genes are TRBV18 and TRBJ2-6, with D perhaps matching TRBD1 (5 bases). The read falls 3 residues short of the CDR3 end, and the missing part is taken from the germline J gene. Germline V gene sequence: CDR1 KGHSH, CDR2 LQKENI. This CDR3 is 16 amino acids long. V gave up 3 bases and J gave up 1 base, with 10 bases separating them.

This clone has just a few counts. The DNA ends 3 residues before the CDR3 does, and the rest of the CDR3 is filled in from the germline J gene. V usage is TRBV5-1 and J usage is TRBJ2-7, with TRBD1 matching 9 bases. There are 15 residues in the CDR3. With V trimmed by 4 bases and J by 3 bases, 8 bases remained unmatched. Germline loops: CDR1 SGHRS, CDR2 YFSETQ. The CDR3 spells CASSDWGQGNYEQYF. Incomplete CDR3 DNA: TGCGCCAGCAGCGACTGGGGACAGGGAAACTACGAG.

This clone was detected a few times. From the germline J gene comes the end of the CDR3, since the read stops 3 residues before it. The rearrangement links TRBV19 to TRBJ1-4; a possible D gene is TRBD1 (6 bases). Germline loops: CDR1 LNHDA, CDR2 SQIVND (reference sequence). V was pared by 8 bases and J by 8 bases, with 15 bases between. The CDR3 is 13 amino acids. CDR3 DNA, as far as it was read: TGTGCCAGTCTCCGGGCAGGGGAAGAAAAA. The encoded protein is CASLRAGEEK. The CDR3 in full is CASLRAGEEKLFF.

In its sample, this clone is medium-sized. The read falls 3 residues short of the CDR3 end, and the missing part is taken from the germline J gene. This chain links TRBV3-1 (or the pseudogene TRBV3-2) with TRBJ2-7, with a tentative D call TRBD1 (5 bases). The CDR3 is made up of 17 amino acids. V was cut by 2 bases and J by 0 bases, with 17 bases left in between. CDR1 is LGHDT and CDR2 is YNNKEL in the germline V gene (reference sequence). CDR3 loop: CASSQRVRAHTSYEQYF. The CDR3 bases that were read are TGTGCCAGCAGCCAAAGGGTCAGGGCCCACACCTCCTACGAG.

This clone was counted a few times. Read data end 3 residues before the CDR3 end; the end is taken from the germline J gene. The rearrangement links TRBV30 to TRBJ2-4, with a weak D call TRBD1 (6 bases). Germline V gene lookup returns CDR1 GTSNPN and CDR2 SVGIG (reference sequence). This CDR3 has 11 residues. CDR3 sequence: CAWSGQAIQYF. Incomplete CDR3 DNA: TGTGCCTGGAGTGGACAGGCAATT.

A note on this clone: The observed sequence ends 3 residues before the CDR3 terminus, with the missing tail filled in from the germline J gene. The chain employs TRBV20-1 and TRBJ2-5, with TRBD2 identical over 9 bases. The CDR3 is made up of 18 amino acids. Trimming took 0 bases from V and 0 from J; bases not matched to a gene: 11. The germline V gene has CDR1 DFQATT and CDR2 SNEGSKA (reference sequence). CDR3 DNA, as far as it was read: TGCAGTGCTAGAGATATTAGGGGCGGGGGGGCCTACCAAGAGACC. Translating gives CSARDIRGGGAYQET. Given in full, the CDR3 is CSARDIRGGGAYQETQYF.

This clone was recorded many times. The read is 3 residues too short to cover the CDR3 end, so that end is filled in from the germline J gene. The J gene is TRBJ2-7, the V gene TRBV20-1, with 8 bases aligning to TRBD1. Germline-derived CDR1 and CDR2 are DFQATT and SNEGSKA (reference sequence). J lost 0 bases, V lost 0 bases, and 10 bases had no gene match. The CDR3 covers 17 residues. Partial CDR3 DNA: TGCAGTGCTAGAGATGCCCCAGGACAGGGAAGCTCCTACGAG. Translation gives CSARDAPGQGSSYE. The full CDR3 reads CSARDAPGQGSSYEQYF.

This clone was seen ten or more times. The observed sequence ends 3 residues before the CDR3 terminus, with the missing tail filled in from the germline J gene. The chain is built from TRBV5-1 and TRBJ1-6; 8 bases align to TRBD1. Germline values: CDR1 SGHRS, CDR2 YFSETQ. The length of the CDR3 is 15 residues. V lost 0 bases, J lost 7 bases, and 3 bases stayed unmatched. The DNA read from the CDR3 is TGCGCCAGCAGCTTGGGGGGACAGGTAAATTCACCC. As protein: CASSLGGQVNSP. The CDR3 in its entirety is CASSLGGQVNSPLHF.

The DNA read from the CDR3 is TGTGCCAGCTCACCGGGACAGTCCATGAACACTGAA. Translated, it gives CASSPGQSMNTE. From start to end, the CDR3 is CASSPGQSMNTEAFF. The chain joins TRBV18 to TRBJ1-1; 7 nucleotides align to TRBD1. Coverage ceases 3 residues before the CDR3 finishes, and the germline J gene fills in the end. Looked up from germline, CDR1 is KGHSH and CDR2 is LQKENI. V was pared by 3 bases and J by 0 bases, with 4 bases of the junction left unmatched. CDR3 size: 15 residues.

A few counts support this clone. The read comes to an end 3 residues before the CDR3 does, leaving the germline J gene to fill in the end. Other DNA sequences in the same sample also yield this CDR3. The J gene is TRBJ1-2, the V gene TRBV19; D not certain. This CDR3 has 15 amino acids. Germline CDR1 reads LNHDA; CDR2 reads SQIVND (reference sequence). Between the trimmed V and J ends, which lost 2 bases and 4 bases, there was a span of 14 bases. CDR3 DNA, as far as it was read: TGTGCCAGTAGTATAACGGGTGGCGGCGGCTATGGC. This gives the protein CASSITGGGGYG. The full-length CDR3 reads as CASSITGGGGYGYTF.

There are a few counts of this clone. The CDR3 end lies 3 residues beyond the end of the read and is filled in from the germline J gene. This chain joins TRBV6-1 and TRBJ1-5, with TRBD1 identical over 7 bases. The CDR3 extends over 16 amino acids. Germline trimming cut 3 bases from V and 3 bases from J; bases unmatched to any gene: 8. Germline CDR1 is MNHNS and CDR2 is SASEGT. The sequenced CDR3 bases are TGTGCCAGCAGTGAGGGTATTACAGGGGTCAATCAGCCC. It yields the protein CASSEGITGVNQP. In full, the CDR3 reads CASSEGITGVNQPQHF.